This TCR beta chain was profiled in a study of cytomegalovirus exposure and HLA in healthy donors. Study summary: A prior study identified just under 120 million unique TCR beta sequences from roughly 180 million T cells. The study, taken as a whole, reports: Listed as cytomegalovirus-associated were 150 or so TCR beta chains. The availability of immune exposure information extended only to CMV serostatus.

V gave up 7 bases and J gave up 2 bases; unmatched junction bases: 8. CDR3 length equals 14 residues. The germline V gene encodes CDR1 SEHNR and CDR2 FQNEAQ (reference sequence). With 60 Vbeta and 13 Jbeta primers, the PCR was carried out. Sequencing was performed with immunoSEQ multiplex PCR; in TCRdb, only in-frame clones are kept and a portion is missing. The data show approximately 100,000 clones, about 75% seen once. To note about this clone: The antigen is not known.

The source of this sequence is a male donor in good health and CMV-seropositive. Sequencing was carried out using PBMCs. The V gene is TRBV7-9, the J gene TRBJ2-7, with TRBD1 identical over 7 bases. CDR3 DNA: TGTGCCAGCAACCCGACAGGGTTGACCTACGAGCAGTACTTC. Encoded protein: CASNPTGLTYEQYF.